This T cell receptor (beta chain) stems from a study of shared clonotypes between healthy human individuals. Data came from immunoSEQ multiplex PCR; TCRdb stores just in-frame clones and leaves some out. This sample has almost 700,000 clones, with about 92% found just once. The V gene's germline CDR1 is MNHEY and CDR2 SVGAGI. The CDR3 loop spans 14 amino acids. With 2 bases clipped from V and 8 bases from J, the junction kept 5 bases outside the gene matches. Naivety among CD8 cells was defined by CD45RO negativity and positive CCR7 selection, thereby excluding terminally differentiated effector memory CD45RA+ cells.

This chain joins TRBV6-5 and TRBJ2-1; 8 nucleotides align to TRBD2. The source is a man aged 30 to 39 in good health. Source material: naive CD8+ T cells sorted from blood. DNA of the CDR3: TGTGCCAGCAGTTACAGGCCTAGCGGGCATGAGCAGTTCTTC. The encoded protein is CASSYRPSGHEQFF.